Described below is a single TCR beta chain sequence and its context. While infection was still active, Seattle patients were enrolled and then followed longitudinally. This record comes from a study of blood T cell repertoires in COVID-19. Germline V lookup: CDR1 KGHDR, CDR2 SFDVKD. V was shortened by 4 bases and J by 0 bases, with 9 bases between the two germline ends. The CDR3 is made up of 14 amino acids. Clones were read by immunoSEQ multiplex PCR, and TCRdb kept only the in-frame ones, dropping some. Of over 150,000 clones listed, roughly 91% are singletons. Sequencing was done on a sample of peripheral blood. V gene TRBV24-1 combines with J gene TRBJ2-7; D remains ambiguous. The sequence derives from a man between 18 and 29 years old with COVID-19, enrolled during active disease. DNA of the CDR3: TGTGCCACCAGTGACTCGGCGGACTCCTACGAGCAGTACTTC. Translating it yields CATSDSADSYEQYF.